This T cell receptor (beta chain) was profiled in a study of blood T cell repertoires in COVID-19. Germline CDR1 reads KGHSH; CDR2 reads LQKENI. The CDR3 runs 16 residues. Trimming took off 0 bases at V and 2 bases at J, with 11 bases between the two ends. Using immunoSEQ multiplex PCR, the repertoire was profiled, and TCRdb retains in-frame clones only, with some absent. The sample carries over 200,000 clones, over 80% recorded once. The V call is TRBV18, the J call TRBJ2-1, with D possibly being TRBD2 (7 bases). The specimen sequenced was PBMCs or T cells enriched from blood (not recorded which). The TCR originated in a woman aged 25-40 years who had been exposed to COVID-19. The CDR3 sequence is CASSPPTGGTYNEQFF. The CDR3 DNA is TGTGCCAGCTCACCACCGACGGGGGGCACCTACAATGAGCAGTTCTTC.